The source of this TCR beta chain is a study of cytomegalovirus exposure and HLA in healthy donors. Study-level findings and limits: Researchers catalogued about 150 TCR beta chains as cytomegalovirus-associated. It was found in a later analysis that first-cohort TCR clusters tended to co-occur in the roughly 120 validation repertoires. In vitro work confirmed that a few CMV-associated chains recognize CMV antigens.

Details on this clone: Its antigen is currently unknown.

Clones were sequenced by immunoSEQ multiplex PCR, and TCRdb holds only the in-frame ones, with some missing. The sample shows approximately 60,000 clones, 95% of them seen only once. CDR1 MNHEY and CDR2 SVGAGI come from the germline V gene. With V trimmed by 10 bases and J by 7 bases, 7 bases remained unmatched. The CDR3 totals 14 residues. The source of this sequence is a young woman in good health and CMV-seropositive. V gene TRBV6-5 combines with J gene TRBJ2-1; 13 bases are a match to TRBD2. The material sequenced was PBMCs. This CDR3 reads CATSLAGGPNEQFF. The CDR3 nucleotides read TGTGCCACCTCACTAGCGGGAGGGCCTAATGAGCAGTTCTTC.